This T cell receptor beta chain was identified in a study of response to subunit inactivated influenza vaccine. Using its own MiXCR run on the RT-PCR reads, TCRdb lists one record per CDR3 protein. The sample lists about 190,000 distinct CDR3 sequences, approximately 15% occurring once. This clonotype was found a few times. Antigen: not known. V was trimmed by 2 bases and J by 4 bases, leaving 15 bases between them. The CDR3 contains 15 residues. Germline V gene lookup returns CDR1 LGHNA and CDR2 YSLEER. General study findings and limits: The authors put forward the suggestion that each seasonal influenza vaccination may bring in only a limited number of new T cells.

The rearrangement links TRBV4-3 to TRBJ2-7; D perhaps matches TRBD2 (6 bases). This specimen was CD8+ T cells sorted from PBMCs, taken more than 4 days after vaccination. The receptor was derived from a man aged 45-65 years who received an inactivated influenza vaccine. The CDR3 DNA reads as TGCGCCAGCAGCCAATATCGCGGGGACCTTTACGAGCAGTACTTC. It yields the protein CASSQYRGDLYEQYF.